These 14 T cell receptor beta chains share one sample of origin, sequenced in a study of CD8 T cells in ankylosing spondylitis. TCRdb itself ran the 5' RACE reads through MiXCR, one entry per CDR3 protein. Here the sample spans about 240,000 distinct CDR3 sequences, 8.6% being singletons. The specimen was blood, either unsorted or a sorted T cell fraction (not recorded which). The source is a male donor with ankylosing spondylitis or in good health (not recorded which).

Ten or more counts support this clonotype. V gene TRBV7-2 combines with J gene TRBJ1-1; D is ambiguous. The CDR3 totals 15 residues. The germline CDR1 and CDR2 sequences are SGHTA and FQGNSA. Trimming cost V 1 base and J 8 bases, with 17 bases left between them. The CDR3 bases are TGTGCCAGCAGCTTAGAAAGTGCTAAGATCCTCGAAGCTTTCTTT. It yields the protein CASSLESAKILEAFF. The full variable domain, rest sourced from reference TRBV7-2 and TRBJ1-1, is GAGVSQSPSNKVTEKGKDVELRCDPISGHTALYWYRQSLGQGLEFLIYFQGNSAPDKSGLPSDRFSAERTGGSVSTLTIQRTQQEDSAVYLCASSLESAKILEAFFGQGTRLTVV.

The V and J genes are TRBV5-5 and TRBJ2-7; 8 bases agree with TRBD1. V shed 2 bases and J 1 base; nucleotides not matched to a gene: 5. Germline assignment: CDR1 SGHKS and CDR2 YYEKEE (reference sequence). The CDR3 is made up of 15 amino acids. CDR3 DNA sequence: TGTGCCAGCAGCTTAGGACAGGGACTTTCCTACGAGCAGTACTTC. Amino acids: CASSLGQGLSYEQYF.

For this clonotype: Relative to the germline gene, one junction end is altered; a read error may explain this. This chain connects TRBV18 to TRBJ1-6; TRBD1 matches at 7 bases. CDR1 is KGHSH, CDR2 LQKENI, per germline. There are 14 residues in the CDR3. The chain's CDR3 is CAGSEDRSNSPLHF. Written as DNA, the CDR3 is TGTGCCGGCTCAGAGGACAGGTCTAATTCACCCCTCCACTTT.

J is TRBJ1-4 and V is TRBV30, with D perhaps matching TRBD1 (6 bases). CDR1 is GTSNPN and CDR2 is SVGIG in the germline V gene (reference sequence). This CDR3 contains 13 residues. The V and J ends lost 4 bases and 8 bases respectively, with 14 bases between them. The CDR3 region has the DNA TGTGCCTGGACCCAACCAGGGGTAGAAAAACTGTTTTTT. It translates to CAWTQPGVEKLFF.

The chain links TRBV5-1 to TRBJ2-5, with 7 nucleotides matching TRBD1. V shed 7 bases and J 2 bases; nucleotides not matched to a gene: 5. There are 13 residues in the CDR3. CDR1 and CDR2 from the germline V gene are SGHRS and YFSETQ. In nucleotides, the CDR3 is TGCGCCAGCGCCCGGGGACAGCAAGAGACCCAGTACTTC. Its translation is CASARGQQETQYF.

The V and J genes are TRBV3-1 and TRBJ1-1; TRBD1 might be the D (5 bases). There are 13 residues in the CDR3. The V end was cut by 3 bases, the J end by 8 bases, with 13 bases between. Germline CDR1 reads LGHDT; CDR2 reads YNNKEL (reference sequence). The CDR3 DNA reads as TGTGCCAGCAGCCACAGCACTCAGGGAGAAGCTTTCTTT. Translating it yields CASSHSTQGEAFF.

This clonotype was counted at least ten times. This chain uses TRBV7-9 with TRBJ2-1, with TRBD2 matching over 13 bases. CDR3 length: 15 residues. The V gene's germline CDR1 is SEHNR and CDR2 FQNEAQ (reference sequence). After removal of 3 bases from V and 8 bases from J, the junction contained 4 bases not matched to a gene. The DNA of the CDR3 is TGTGCCAGCAGCTTCGGGACTAGCGGGATCGATGAGCAGTTCTTC. Protein sequence: CASSFGTSGIDEQFF.

This clonotype occurred many times. The chain uses TRBV12-3 or TRBV12-4 and TRBJ2-7, with unresolved D. The V end lost 3 bases, the J end lost 1 base, and 10 bases lay between the germline ends. The CDR3 contains 14 residues. This CDR3 is CASSLRSGSYEQYF. In DNA form, the CDR3 reads TGTGCCAGCAGTTTGCGGTCAGGTTCCTACGAGCAGTACTTC.

This clonotype showed up many times. The V and J genes are TRBV12-3 or TRBV12-4 and TRBJ2-7, with a tentative D call TRBD1 (6 bases). The CDR3 consists of 13 residues. Trimming took 5 bases from V and 7 from J, leaving 15 bases between them. This CDR3 reads CASSPSGVGEQYF. The DNA for the CDR3 is TGTGCCAGCAGTCCCTCAGGGGTGGGAGAGCAGTACTTC.

This clonotype came up many times. The V gene is TRBV5-1, the J gene TRBJ2-1; 10 bases agree with TRBD2. V lost 2 bases to trimming and J lost 12 bases; unmatched junction nucleotides: 8. CDR1 is SGHRS and CDR2 is YFSETQ in the germline V gene. CDR3 size: 14 residues. CDR3 sequence: CASSFSGTSVGQFF. In DNA form, the CDR3 reads TGCGCCAGCAGCTTCTCCGGGACTAGCGTGGGGCAGTTCTTC.

This clonotype was counted between two and nine times. The chain recombines TRBV20-1 with TRBJ1-5; no definite D call. This CDR3 comprises 13 residues. The ends were cut back, 6 bases at V and 5 bases at J, with 14 bases in the middle. Germline V gene data show CDR1 as DFQATT and CDR2 as SNEGSKA (reference sequence). The CDR3 bases are TGCAGTGCCTTACAGAGCCTCGATCAGCCCCAGCATTTT. It specifies CSALQSLDQPQHF.

This clonotype was seen a handful of times. V gene TRBV12-3 or TRBV12-4 combines with J gene TRBJ2-1; TRBD2 aligns across 9 bases. The length of the CDR3 is 17 residues. The J segment lost 5 bases and the V segment lost 6 bases, leaving 14 bases of the junction unmatched. This CDR3 is CASRHSGSRGAHNEQFF. The CDR3 DNA sequence: TGTGCCAGCAGGCATAGCGGGAGTCGTGGAGCCCACAATGAGCAGTTCTTC.

This clonotype was found many times. The CDR3 DNA follows: TGTGCCATCAATGACGACAGGGGGCGGAACTATGGCTACACCTTC. Its protein is CAINDDRGRNYGYTF. The gene calls are TRBV10-3 and TRBJ1-2, with TRBD1 matching over 10 bases. Germline trimming cut 7 bases from V and 2 bases from J; bases unmatched to any gene: 7. The CDR3 contains 15 residues. Germline assignment: CDR1 ENHRY and CDR2 SYGVKD.

This clonotype was counted ten times or more. The genes are TRBV20-1 and TRBJ1-2, with D perhaps matching TRBD1 (6 bases). The CDR3 totals 15 residues. V was shortened by 4 bases and J by 5 bases, with 20 bases between the two germline ends. CDR1 is DFQATT, CDR2 SNEGSKA, per germline (reference sequence). The CDR3: CSAKKQGRAPYGYTF. Here the CDR3 DNA reads TGCAGTGCTAAAAAACAGGGCCGGGCTCCTTATGGCTACACCTTC.